Sequencing of this T cell receptor (beta chain) was carried out in a study of blood T cell repertoires in COVID-19. How the authors handled the data: Amplification from reference gene primers served as the basis for estimated nucleated cell counts. Some clones are missing from TCRdb's copy, which holds only in-frame ones; the method was immunoSEQ multiplex PCR. V and J calls and clone size follow that table, whereas D and trimming were derived from the DNA. The sample lists 150,000 to 200,000 clones, roughly 80% seen once, with around 2.7% in the top ten. The CDR3 contains 14 residues. V lost 1 base, J lost 2 bases, and 8 bases lay in between. Germline V gene lookup returns CDR1 SEHNR and CDR2 FQNEAQ (reference sequence).

Material for sequencing was peripheral blood. The clonotype was recovered from a man between 65 and 85 years old with acute or convalescent COVID-19. This rearrangement joins TRBV7-9 to TRBJ1-1; D gene uncertain. In nucleotides, the CDR3 is TGTGCCAGCAGCTTAGGTGTCTCTAACACTGAAGCTTTCTTT. Residues: CASSLGVSNTEAFF.